In its sample, the clone carrying this T cell receptor beta chain was seen a few times. Its specificity is not known. A TCRbeta library incorporating unique molecular identifiers was prepared. TCRdb analysed the PCR reads with MiXCR anew, one entry per CDR3 protein. There are approximately 230,000 distinct CDR3 sequences in the sample; about 24% occur only once, and 4.8% lies in the top ten. The V and J ends lost 6 bases and 2 bases respectively, with 10 bases between them. This CDR3 contains 13 residues. Germline assignment: CDR1 MNHEY and CDR2 SVGEGT. This record belongs to a study of T-cell reconstitution after alpha-beta-depleted transplantation in children. Study-level findings and limits: T-cell numbers and diversity, one year after transplant, stemmed largely from T cells that were newly produced. The study traced high day-60 TCRbeta diversity in some patients to surviving recipient T cells and thymic progenitors. Reportedly, roughly two months post-transplant, alpha-beta T cells arose from several hundred expanded graft clones.

The chain carries TRBV6-2 or TRBV6-3 and TRBJ1-1; D unresolved. This receptor was identified in a female patient aged 2-15 years who had a stem cell transplant for congenital amegakaryocytic thrombocytopenia, so the T cells may come from the graft donor. This specimen consisted of PBMCs, mostly from graft donor cells, obtained 360 days after TCRalphabeta/CD19-depleted stem cell transplant. The CDR3 region has the DNA TGTGCCAGCAGCTGGGGAGGAAACACTGAAGCTTTCTTT. Amino acid sequence: CASSWGGNTEAFF.